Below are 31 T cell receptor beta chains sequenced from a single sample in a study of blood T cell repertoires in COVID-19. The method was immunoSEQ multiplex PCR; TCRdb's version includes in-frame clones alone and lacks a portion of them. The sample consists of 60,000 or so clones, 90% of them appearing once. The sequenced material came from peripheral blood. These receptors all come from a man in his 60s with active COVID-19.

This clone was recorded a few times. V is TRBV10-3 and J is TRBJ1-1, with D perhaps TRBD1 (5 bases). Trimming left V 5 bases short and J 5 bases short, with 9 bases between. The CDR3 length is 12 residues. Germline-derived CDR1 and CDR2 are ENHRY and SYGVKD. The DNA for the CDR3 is TGTGCCATCAGTCTAGGGGAAACTGAAGCTTTCTTT. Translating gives CAISLGETEAFF.

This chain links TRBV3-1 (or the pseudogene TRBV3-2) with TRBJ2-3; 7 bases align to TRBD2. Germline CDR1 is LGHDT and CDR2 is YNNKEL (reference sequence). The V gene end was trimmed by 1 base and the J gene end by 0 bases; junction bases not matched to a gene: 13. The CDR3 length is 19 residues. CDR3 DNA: TGTGCCAGCAGCCAAGTCCCCCCATCGAGCGGGACCAGCACAGATACGCAGTATTTT. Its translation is CASSQVPPSSGTSTDTQYF.

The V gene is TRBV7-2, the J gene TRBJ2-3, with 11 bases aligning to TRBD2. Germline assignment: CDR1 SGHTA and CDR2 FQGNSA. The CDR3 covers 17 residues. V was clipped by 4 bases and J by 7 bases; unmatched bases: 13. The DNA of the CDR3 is TGTGCCAGCAGCTGGTGGATAACTAGCGGGAGTGGAAATACGCAGTATTTT. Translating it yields CASSWWITSGSGNTQYF. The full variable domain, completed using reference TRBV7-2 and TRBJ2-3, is GAGVSQSPSNKVTEKGKDVELRCDPISGHTALYWYRQSLGQGLEFLIYFQGNSAPDKSGLPSDRFSAERTGGSVSTLTIQRTQQEDSAVYLCASSWWITSGSGNTQYFGPGTRLTVL.

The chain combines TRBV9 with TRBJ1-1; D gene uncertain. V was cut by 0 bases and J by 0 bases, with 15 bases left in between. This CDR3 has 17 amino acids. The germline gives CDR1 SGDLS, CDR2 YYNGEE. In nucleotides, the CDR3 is TGTGCCAGCAGCGTAGATCCGCCGGGAAACATGAACACTGAAGCTTTCTTT. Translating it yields CASSVDPPGNMNTEAFF.

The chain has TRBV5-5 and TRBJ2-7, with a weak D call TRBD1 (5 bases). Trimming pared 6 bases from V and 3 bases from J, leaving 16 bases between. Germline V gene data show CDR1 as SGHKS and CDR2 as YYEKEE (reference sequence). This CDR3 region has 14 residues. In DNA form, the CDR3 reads TGTGCCAGCACAAAGGACAACTGGGTCTACGAGCAGTACTTC. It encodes CASTKDNWVYEQYF.

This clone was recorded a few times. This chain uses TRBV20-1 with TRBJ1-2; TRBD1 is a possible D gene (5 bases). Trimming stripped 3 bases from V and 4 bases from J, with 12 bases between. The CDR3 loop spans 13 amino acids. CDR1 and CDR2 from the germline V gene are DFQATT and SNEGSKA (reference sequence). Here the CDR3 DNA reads TGCAGTGCTAGTAACAGGATAGGCTATGGCTACACCTTC. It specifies CSASNRIGYGYTF.

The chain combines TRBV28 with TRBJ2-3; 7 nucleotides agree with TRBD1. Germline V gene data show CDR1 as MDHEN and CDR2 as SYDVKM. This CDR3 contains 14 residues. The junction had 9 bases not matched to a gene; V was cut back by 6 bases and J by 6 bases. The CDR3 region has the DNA TGTGCCAGCAGAAGGGACAGAGCGCTGGATACGCAGTATTTT. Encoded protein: CASRRDRALDTQYF.

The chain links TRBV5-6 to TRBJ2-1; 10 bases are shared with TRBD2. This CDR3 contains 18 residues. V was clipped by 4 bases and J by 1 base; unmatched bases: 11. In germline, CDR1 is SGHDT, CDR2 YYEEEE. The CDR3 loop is CASSLVLAGFRSYNEQFF. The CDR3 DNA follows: TGTGCCAGCAGCCTGGTACTAGCGGGATTTCGGTCCTACAATGAGCAGTTCTTC.

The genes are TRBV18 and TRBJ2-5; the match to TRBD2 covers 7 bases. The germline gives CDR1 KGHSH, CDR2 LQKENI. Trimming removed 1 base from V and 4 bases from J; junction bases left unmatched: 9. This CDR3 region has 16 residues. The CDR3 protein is CASSPRRRERLETQYF. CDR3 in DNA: TGTGCCAGCTCACCACGGCGGCGGGAGAGGCTAGAGACCCAGTACTTC.

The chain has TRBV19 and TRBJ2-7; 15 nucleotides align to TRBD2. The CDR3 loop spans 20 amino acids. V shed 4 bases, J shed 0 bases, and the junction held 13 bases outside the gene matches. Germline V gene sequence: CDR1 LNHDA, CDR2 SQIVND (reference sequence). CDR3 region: CASSRRHKGLAGGLSYEQYF. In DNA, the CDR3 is TGTGCCAGTAGTAGACGGCATAAGGGACTAGCGGGGGGCCTCTCCTACGAGCAGTACTTC.

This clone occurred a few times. The chain's CDR3 is CASSRRDAGGNEQFF. In nucleotides, the CDR3 is TGTGCCAGCAGCCGCCGGGACGCGGGGGGCAATGAGCAGTTCTTC. This chain connects TRBV6-2 or TRBV6-3 to TRBJ2-1; 8 bases align to TRBD2. Germline V gives CDR1 MNHEY, CDR2 SVGEGT. This CDR3 region has 15 residues. Trimming cost V 6 bases and J 6 bases; bases outside gene matches: 10.

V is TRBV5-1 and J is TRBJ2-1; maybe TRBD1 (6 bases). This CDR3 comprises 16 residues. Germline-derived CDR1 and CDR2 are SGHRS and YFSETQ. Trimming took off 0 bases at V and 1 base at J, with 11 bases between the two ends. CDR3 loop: CASSLGTGRSYNEQFF. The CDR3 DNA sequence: TGCGCCAGCAGCTTGGGTACAGGGCGGTCCTACAATGAGCAGTTCTTC.

CDR3: CASSGRDTGQYF. DNA for the CDR3: TGTGCCAGCAGCGGAAGAGATACGGGGCAGTACTTC. This chain connects TRBV9 to TRBJ2-7, with D unclear. V lost 3 bases to trimming and J lost 9 bases, with 13 bases between them. Germline CDR1 and CDR2: SGDLS and YYNGEE. The CDR3 length is 12 residues.

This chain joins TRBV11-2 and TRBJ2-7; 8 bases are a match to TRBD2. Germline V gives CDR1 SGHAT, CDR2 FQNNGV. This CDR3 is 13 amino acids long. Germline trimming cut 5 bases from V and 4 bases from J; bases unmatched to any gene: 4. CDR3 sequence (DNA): TGTGCCAGCAGCAGGACTAGCTCTTACGAGCAGTACTTC. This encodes CASSRTSSYEQYF.

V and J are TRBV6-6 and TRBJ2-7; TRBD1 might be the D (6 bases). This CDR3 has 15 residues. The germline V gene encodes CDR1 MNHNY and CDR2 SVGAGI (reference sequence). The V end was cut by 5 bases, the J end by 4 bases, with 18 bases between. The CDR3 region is CASSRDKGGGYEQYF. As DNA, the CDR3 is TGTGCCAGCAGTCGGGACAAAGGGGGTGGTTACGAGCAGTACTTC.

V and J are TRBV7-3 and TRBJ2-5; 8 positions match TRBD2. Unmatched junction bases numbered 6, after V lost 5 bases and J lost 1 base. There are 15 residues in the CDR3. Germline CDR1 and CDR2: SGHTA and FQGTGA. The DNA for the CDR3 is TGTGCCAGCAGCCACTCGGGGGGGTTCCAAGAGACCCAGTACTTC. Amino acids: CASSHSGGFQETQYF.

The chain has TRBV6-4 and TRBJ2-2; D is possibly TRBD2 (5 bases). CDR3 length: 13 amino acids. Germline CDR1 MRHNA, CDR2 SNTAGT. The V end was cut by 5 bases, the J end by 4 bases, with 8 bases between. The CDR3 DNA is TGTGCCAGCAGTTTAGGACTCACCGGGGAGCTGTTTTTT. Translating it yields CASSLGLTGELFF.

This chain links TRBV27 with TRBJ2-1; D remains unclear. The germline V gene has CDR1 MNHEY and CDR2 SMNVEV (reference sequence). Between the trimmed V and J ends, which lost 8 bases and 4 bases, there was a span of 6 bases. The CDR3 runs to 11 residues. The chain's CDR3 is CASRVYNEQFF. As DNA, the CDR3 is TGTGCCAGCCGGGTTTACAATGAGCAGTTCTTC.

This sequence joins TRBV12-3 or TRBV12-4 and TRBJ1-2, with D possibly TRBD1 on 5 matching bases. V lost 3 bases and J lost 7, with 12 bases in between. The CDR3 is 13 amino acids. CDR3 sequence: CASSFSGFSGYTF. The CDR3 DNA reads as TGTGCCAGCAGTTTCTCAGGGTTTTCTGGCTACACCTTC.

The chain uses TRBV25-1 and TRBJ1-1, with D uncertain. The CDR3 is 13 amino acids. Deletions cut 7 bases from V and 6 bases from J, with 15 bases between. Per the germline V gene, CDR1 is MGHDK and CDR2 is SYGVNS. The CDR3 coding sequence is TGTGCCAGCACCGCTAGAAGTGCAGCTGAAGCTTTCTTT. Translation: CASTARSAAEAFF.

The DNA for the CDR3 is TGTGCCAGCAGCTTAGGGACAGGACAGGGTATTGCGGATACGCAGTATTTT. Protein product: CASSLGTGQGIADTQYF. This rearrangement joins TRBV11-3 to TRBJ2-3, with 8 positions matching TRBD1. Trimming at V came to 1 base and at J to 6 bases, leaving 12 bases not matched to a gene. In germline, CDR1 is SGHNT, CDR2 YENEEA. The CDR3 sequence is 17 residues long.

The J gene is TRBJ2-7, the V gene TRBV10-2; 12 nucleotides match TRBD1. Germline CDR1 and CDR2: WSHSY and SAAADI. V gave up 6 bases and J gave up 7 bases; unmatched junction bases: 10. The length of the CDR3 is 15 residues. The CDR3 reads CASRGRGTGGGEQYF. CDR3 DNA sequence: TGCGCCAGCAGAGGCCGGGGGACAGGGGGCGGTGAGCAGTACTTC.

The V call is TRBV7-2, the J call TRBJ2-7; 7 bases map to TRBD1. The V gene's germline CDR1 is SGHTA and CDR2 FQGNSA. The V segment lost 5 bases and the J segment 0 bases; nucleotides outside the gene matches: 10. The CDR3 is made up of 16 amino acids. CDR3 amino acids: CASSRDGTVSSYEQYF. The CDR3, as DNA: TGTGCCAGCAGCCGTGACGGGACAGTAAGCTCCTACGAGCAGTACTTC.

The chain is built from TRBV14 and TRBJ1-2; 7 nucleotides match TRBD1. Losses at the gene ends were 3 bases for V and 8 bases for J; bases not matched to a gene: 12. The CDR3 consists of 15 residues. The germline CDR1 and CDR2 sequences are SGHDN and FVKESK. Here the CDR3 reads CASSQNRGTLEGYTF. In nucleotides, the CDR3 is TGTGCCAGCAGCCAGAACAGGGGAACCCTTGAGGGCTACACCTTC.

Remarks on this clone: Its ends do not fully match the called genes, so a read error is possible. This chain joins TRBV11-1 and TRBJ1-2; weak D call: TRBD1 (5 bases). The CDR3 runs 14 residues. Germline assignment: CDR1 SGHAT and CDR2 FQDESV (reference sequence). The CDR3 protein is CASSQDQGNYGYTF. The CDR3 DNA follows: TGTGCCAGCAGCCAAGACCAGGGTAACTACGGCTACACCTTC.

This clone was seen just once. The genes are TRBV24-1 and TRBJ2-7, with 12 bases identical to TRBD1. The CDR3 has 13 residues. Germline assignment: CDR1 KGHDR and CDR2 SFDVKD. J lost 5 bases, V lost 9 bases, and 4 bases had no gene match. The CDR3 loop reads CATEGQGAHEQYF. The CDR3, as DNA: TGTGCCACCGAGGGACAGGGGGCTCACGAGCAGTACTTC.

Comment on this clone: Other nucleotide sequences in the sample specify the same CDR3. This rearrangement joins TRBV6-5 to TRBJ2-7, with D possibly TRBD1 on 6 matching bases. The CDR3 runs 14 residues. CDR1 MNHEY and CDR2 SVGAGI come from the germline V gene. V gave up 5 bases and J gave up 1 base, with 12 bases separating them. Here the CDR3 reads CASSTPDSSYEQYF. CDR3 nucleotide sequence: TGTGCCAGCAGTACCCCGGACAGTTCCTACGAGCAGTACTTC.

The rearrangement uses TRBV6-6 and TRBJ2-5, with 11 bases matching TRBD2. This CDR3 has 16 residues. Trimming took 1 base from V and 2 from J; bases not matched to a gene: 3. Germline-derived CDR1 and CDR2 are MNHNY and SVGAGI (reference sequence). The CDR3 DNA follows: TGTGCCAGCAGTTACTGGGGACTAGCGGAACAAGAGACCCAGTACTTC. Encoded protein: CASSYWGLAEQETQYF.

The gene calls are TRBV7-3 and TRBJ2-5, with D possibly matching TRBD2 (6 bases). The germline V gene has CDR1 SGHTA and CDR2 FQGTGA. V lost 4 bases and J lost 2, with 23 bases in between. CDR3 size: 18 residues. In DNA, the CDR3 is TGTGCCAGCAGCTCTAACCCCCCCGTAGGAGGAGGGCAAGAGACCCAGTACTTC. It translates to CASSSNPPVGGGQETQYF.

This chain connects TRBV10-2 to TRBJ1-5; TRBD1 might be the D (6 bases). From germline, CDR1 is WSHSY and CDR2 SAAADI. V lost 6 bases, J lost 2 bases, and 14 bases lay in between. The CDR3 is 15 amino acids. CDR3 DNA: TGCGCCAGCAGCCAAGGACAGCTCCGCAATCAGCCCCAGCATTTT. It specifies CASSQGQLRNQPQHF.

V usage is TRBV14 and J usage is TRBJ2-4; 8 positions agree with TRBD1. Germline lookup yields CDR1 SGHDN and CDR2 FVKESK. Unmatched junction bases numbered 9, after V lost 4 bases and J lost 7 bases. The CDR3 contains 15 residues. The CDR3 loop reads CASSPMTGDPNIQYF. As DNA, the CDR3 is TGTGCCAGCAGCCCAATGACAGGGGATCCCAACATTCAGTACTTC.